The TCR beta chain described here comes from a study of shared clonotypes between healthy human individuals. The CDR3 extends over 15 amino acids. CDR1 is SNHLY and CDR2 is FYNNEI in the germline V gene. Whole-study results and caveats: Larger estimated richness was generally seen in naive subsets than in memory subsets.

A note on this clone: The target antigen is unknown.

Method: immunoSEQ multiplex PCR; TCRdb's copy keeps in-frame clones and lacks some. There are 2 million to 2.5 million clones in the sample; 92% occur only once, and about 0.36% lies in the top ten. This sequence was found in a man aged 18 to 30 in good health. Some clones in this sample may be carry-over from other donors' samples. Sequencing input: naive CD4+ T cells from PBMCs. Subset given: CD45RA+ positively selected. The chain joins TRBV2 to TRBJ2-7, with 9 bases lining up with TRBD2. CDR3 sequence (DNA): TGTGCACCAGGAGGTGCGGGGGGGAGCTCCTACGAGCAGTACTTC. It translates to CAPGGAGGSSYEQYF.